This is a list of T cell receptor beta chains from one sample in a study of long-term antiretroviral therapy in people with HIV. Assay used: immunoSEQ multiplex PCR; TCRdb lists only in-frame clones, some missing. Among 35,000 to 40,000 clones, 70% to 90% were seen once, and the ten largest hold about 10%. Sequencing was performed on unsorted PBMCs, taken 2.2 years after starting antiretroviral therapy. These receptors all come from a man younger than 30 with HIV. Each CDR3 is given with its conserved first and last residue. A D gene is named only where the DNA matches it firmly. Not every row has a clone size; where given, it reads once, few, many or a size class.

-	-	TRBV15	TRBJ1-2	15	CATSRVTVSNYGYTF	TGTGCCACCAGCAGAGTGACAGTTTCTAACTATGGCTACACCTTC
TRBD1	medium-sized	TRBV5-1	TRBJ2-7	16	CASSAFGTGGLYEQYF	TGCGCCAGCAGCGCCTTTGGGACAGGGGGCCTCTACGAGCAGTACTTC
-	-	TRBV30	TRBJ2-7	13	CAWATGWGGEQYF	TGTGCCTGGGCTACAGGGTGGGGTGGTGAGCAGTACTTC
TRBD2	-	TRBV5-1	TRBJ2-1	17	CASSLYSSGSINNEQFF	TGCGCCAGCAGCTTGTATTCCAGCGGGAGTATCAACAATGAGCAGTTCTTC
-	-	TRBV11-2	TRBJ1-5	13	CASPPRGNQPQHF	TGTGCCAGCCCCCCGCGGGGTAATCAGCCCCAGCATTTT
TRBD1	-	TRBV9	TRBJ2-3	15	CASSDDRVSTDTQYF	TGTGCCAGCAGCGACGACAGGGTTTCCACAGATACGCAGTATTTT
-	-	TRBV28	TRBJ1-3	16	CASKVSMGEYGNTIYF	TGTGCCAGCAAGGTGTCGATGGGAGAATATGGAAACACCATATATTTT
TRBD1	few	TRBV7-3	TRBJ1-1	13	CASSRTGDTEAFF	TGTGCCAGCAGCCGTACAGGGGACACTGAAGCTTTCTTT
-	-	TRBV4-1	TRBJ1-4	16	CASSTQRGSRSEKLFF	TGCGCCAGCAGCACACAAAGAGGAAGTCGGAGTGAAAAACTGTTTTTT
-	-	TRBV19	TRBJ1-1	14	CASRVWDGNTEAFF	TGTGCCAGTAGGGTTTGGGACGGGAACACTGAAGCTTTCTTT
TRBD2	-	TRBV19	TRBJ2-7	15	CASSSTGLAGYEQYF	TGTGCCAGTAGTTCGACGGGACTAGCGGGATACGAGCAGTACTTC
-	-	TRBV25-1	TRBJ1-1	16	CASSEAPGGSRTEAFF	TGTGCCAGCAGTGAGGCCCCGGGGGGGAGTCGGACTGAAGCTTTCTTT
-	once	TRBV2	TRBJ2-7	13	CASSEGYTYEQYF	TGTGCCAGCAGTGAAGGTTACACCTACGAGCAGTACTTC
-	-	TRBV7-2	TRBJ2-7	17	CASSLDGLFELRYEQYF	TGTGCCAGCAGCTTAGATGGGCTGTTCGAACTTCGCTACGAGCAGTACTTC
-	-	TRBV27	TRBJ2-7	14	CASSQDRYSYEQYF	TGTGCCAGCAGTCAAGACCGCTACTCCTACGAGCAGTACTTC
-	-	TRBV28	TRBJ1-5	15	CASTQQPYSNQPQHF	TGTGCCAGCACCCAACAGCCTTATAGCAATCAGCCCCAGCATTTT
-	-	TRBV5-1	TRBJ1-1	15	CASSPITQHNTEAFF	TGCGCCAGCAGCCCAATTACACAACATAACACTGAAGCTTTCTTT
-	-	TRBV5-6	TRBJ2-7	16	CASSLTGALSSYEQYF	TGTGCCAGCAGCCTGACGGGGGCCCTAAGCTCCTACGAGCAGTACTTC
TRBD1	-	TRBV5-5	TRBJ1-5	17	CASSGLGQGVSNQPQHF	TGTGCCAGCAGCGGTCTTGGACAGGGGGTTAGCAATCAGCCCCAGCATTTT
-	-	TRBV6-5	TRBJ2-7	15	CASSYSNLGPYEQYF	TGTGCCAGCAGTTACTCGAATCTGGGCCCCTACGAGCAGTACTTC
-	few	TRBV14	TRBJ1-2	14	CASSQDTTNYGYTF	TGTGCCAGCAGCCAAGATACAACTAACTATGGCTACACCTTC
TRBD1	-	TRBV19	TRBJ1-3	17	CASTAGTEIGPGNTIYF	TGTGCCAGTACCGCTGGGACAGAGATTGGACCTGGAAACACCATATATTTT
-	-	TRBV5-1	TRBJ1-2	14	CASSLAFGNYGYTF	TGCGCCAGCAGCTTGGCCTTCGGAAACTATGGCTACACCTTC
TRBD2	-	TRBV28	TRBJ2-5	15	CASSGLAGDQETQYF	TGTGCCAGCAGTGGACTAGCGGGAGATCAAGAGACCCAGTACTTC
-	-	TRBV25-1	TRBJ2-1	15	CASSVSGWRNNEQFF	TGTGCCAGCAGTGTATCGGGATGGCGGAACAATGAGCAGTTCTTC
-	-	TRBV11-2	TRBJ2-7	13	CASRNLGGGEQYF	TGTGCCAGCAGGAACCTAGGGGGAGGCGAGCAGTACTTC
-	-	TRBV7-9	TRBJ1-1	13	CASSLWGSTEAFF	TGTGCCAGCAGCTTATGGGGAAGTACTGAAGCTTTCTTT
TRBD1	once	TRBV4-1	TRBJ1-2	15	CASSQVDRGIYGYTF	TGCGCCAGCAGCCAAGTAGACAGGGGTATCTATGGCTACACCTTC
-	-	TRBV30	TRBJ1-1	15	CAWSVSFKMNTEAFF	TGTGCCTGGAGTGTTTCTTTTAAGATGAACACTGAAGCTTTCTTT
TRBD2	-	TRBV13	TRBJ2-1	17	CASSLGLGLAEDNEQFF	TGTGCCAGCAGCTTAGGCCTAGGGCTAGCGGAAGACAATGAGCAGTTCTTC
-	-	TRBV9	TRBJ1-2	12	CASSVGGSGYTF	TGTGCCAGCAGCGTTGGAGGGTCTGGCTACACCTTC
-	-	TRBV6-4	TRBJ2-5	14	CASIMHSYQETQYF	TGTGCCAGCATTATGCACTCCTACCAAGAGACCCAGTACTTC
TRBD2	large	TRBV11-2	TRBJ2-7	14	CASSFLSSGYEQYF	TGTGCCAGCAGCTTTTTGTCTAGCGGCTACGAGCAGTACTTC
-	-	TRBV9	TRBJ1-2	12	CASSPGQNGYTF	TGTGCCAGCAGCCCCGGACAGAATGGCTACACCTTC
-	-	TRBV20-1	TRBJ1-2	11	CSAPLPGGYTF	TGCAGTGCTCCGTTGCCTGGTGGCTACACCTTC
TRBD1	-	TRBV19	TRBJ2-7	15	CASSFTGAHTYEQYF	TGTGCCAGTAGTTTCACAGGGGCTCACACCTACGAGCAGTACTTC
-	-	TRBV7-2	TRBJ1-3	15	CASSLKGDGGNTIYF	TGTGCCAGCAGCTTAAAGGGGGATGGGGGAAACACCATATATTTT
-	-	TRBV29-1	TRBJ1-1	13	CSVGGDSYTEAFF	TGCAGCGTTGGGGGAGACAGCTACACTGAAGCTTTCTTT
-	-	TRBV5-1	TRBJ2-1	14	CASSTPGLSNEQFF	TGCGCCAGCAGCACCCCGGGACTTTCCAATGAGCAGTTCTTC
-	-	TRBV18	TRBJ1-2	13	CASSPARDYGYTF	TGTGCCAGCTCACCGGCGAGGGACTATGGCTACACCTTC
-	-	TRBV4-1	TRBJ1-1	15	CASSQGGPSNTEAFF	TGCGCCAGCAGCCAAGGAGGGCCATCCAACACTGAAGCTTTCTTT
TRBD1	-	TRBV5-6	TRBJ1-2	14	CASSRDRGRDGYTF	TGTGCCAGCAGTAGGGACAGGGGGCGCGATGGCTACACCTTC
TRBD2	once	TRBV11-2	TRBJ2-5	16	CASTSTSGGQKETQYF	TGTGCCAGCACTTCCACCTCGGGAGGGCAGAAAGAGACCCAGTACTTC
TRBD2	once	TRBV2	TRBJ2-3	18	CASKRTPRDYYIGDTQYF	TGTGCCAGCAAGCGTACTCCTCGGGACTACTACATCGGCGATACGCAGTATTTT
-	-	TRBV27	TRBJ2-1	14	CASSSYSRNNEQFF	TGTGCCAGCAGTTCCTATTCTCGAAATAATGAGCAGTTCTTC
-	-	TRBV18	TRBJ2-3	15	CASSPARAFTDTQYF	TGTGCCAGCTCACCCGCGCGGGCTTTCACAGATACGCAGTATTTT
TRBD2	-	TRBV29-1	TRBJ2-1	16	CSVEDRLAGGPGEQFF	TGCAGCGTTGAAGATAGGCTAGCGGGGGGTCCGGGTGAGCAGTTCTTC
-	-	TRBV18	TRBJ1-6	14	CASSPRDIESPLHF	TGTGCCAGCTCACCACGGGACATTGAATCACCCCTCCACTTT
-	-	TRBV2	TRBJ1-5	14	CASSEDRINQPQHF	TGTGCCAGCAGTGAAGACAGAATCAATCAGCCCCAGCATTTT
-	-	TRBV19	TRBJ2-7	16	CASSPIDRPLSYEQYF	TGTGCCAGTAGCCCAATCGACAGGCCTCTCTCCTACGAGCAGTACTTC
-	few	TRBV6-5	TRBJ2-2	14	CASRADRFTGELFF	TGTGCCAGCAGGGCCGACAGGTTCACCGGGGAGCTGTTTTTT
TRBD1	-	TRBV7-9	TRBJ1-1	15	CASSLQQGASAEAFF	TGTGCCAGCAGCTTACAACAGGGGGCGAGCGCTGAAGCTTTCTTT
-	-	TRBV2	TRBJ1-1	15	CASSRHLQGNTEAFF	TGTGCCAGCAGCAGACATTTACAGGGGAACACTGAAGCTTTCTTT
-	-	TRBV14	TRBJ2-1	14	CASSQLGGENEQFF	TGTGCCAGCAGCCAACTTGGCGGGGAGAATGAGCAGTTCTTC
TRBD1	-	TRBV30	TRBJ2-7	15	CAWSWTGDTSYEQYF	TGTGCCTGGAGCTGGACAGGCGACACTTCCTACGAGCAGTACTTC
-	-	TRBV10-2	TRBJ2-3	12	CASDLLADTQYF	TGCGCCAGCGATCTCCTTGCAGATACGCAGTATTTT
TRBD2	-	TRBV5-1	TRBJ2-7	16	CASSLDSGRAAYEQYF	TGCGCCAGCAGCTTGGATAGCGGGAGGGCGGCCTACGAGCAGTACTTC